This TCR beta chain was sequenced in a study of T cell responses to AZD1222 COVID-19 vaccine. Overall study findings and caveats: Within unmutated variant regions lay the reported targets of nearly half of spike-specific TCRs. Vaccine-associated CD4 TCRs ranged over spike, dominating at 160-218 and 743-854.

Comments on this clone: Its cognate antigen is unknown. An end of the junction differs from the germline gene, which may be a read error.

Profiling relied on immunoSEQ multiplex PCR, and the TCRdb table lists in-frame clones only, not all of them. Of approximately 130,000 clones in the sample, roughly 93% were seen once. The sequences come from peripheral blood, collected on day 0 of AZD1222 vaccination. This clonotype was sampled from an adult in good health.

The CDR3 is CASSLYGLGELFF. In DNA, the CDR3 is TGTGCTAGCAGCTTATACGGTCTCGGGGAGCTGTTTTTT. The chain combines TRBV7-7 with TRBJ2-2, with no clear D. CDR3 size: 13 residues. Germline CDR1 reads SSHAT; CDR2 reads FNYEAQ (reference sequence). The whole variable domain, remainder taken from reference TRBV7-7 and TRBJ2-2, is GAGVSQSPRYKVTKRGQDVTLRCDPISSHATLYWYQQALGQGPEFLTYFNYEAQPDKSGLPSDRFSAERPEGSISTLTIQRTEQRDSAMYRCASSLYGLGELFFGEGSRLTVL.